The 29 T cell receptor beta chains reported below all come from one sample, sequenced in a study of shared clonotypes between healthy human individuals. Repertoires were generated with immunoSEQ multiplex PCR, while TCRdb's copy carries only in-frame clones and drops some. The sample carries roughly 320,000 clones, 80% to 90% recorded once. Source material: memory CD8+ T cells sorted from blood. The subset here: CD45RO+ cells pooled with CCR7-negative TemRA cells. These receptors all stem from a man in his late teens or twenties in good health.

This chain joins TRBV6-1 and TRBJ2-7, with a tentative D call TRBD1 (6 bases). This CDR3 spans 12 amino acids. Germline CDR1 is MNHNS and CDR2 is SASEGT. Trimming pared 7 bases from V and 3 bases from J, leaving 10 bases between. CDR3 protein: CASTDSFYEQYF. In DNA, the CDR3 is TGTGCCAGCACGGACAGCTTCTACGAGCAGTACTTC.

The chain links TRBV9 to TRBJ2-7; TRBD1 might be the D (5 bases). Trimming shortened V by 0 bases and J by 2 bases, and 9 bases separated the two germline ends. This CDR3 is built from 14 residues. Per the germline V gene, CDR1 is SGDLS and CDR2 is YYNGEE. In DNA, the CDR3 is TGTGCCAGCAGCGTAGCTACAGGCGCCTACGAGCAGTACTTC. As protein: CASSVATGAYEQYF.

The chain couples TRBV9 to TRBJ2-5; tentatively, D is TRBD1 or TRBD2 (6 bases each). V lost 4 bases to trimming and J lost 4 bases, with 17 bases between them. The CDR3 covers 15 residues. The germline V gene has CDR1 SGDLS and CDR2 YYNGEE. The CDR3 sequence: CASSPEGGYLETQYF. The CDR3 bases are TGTGCCAGCAGCCCAGAAGGGGGGTATCTAGAGACCCAGTACTTC.

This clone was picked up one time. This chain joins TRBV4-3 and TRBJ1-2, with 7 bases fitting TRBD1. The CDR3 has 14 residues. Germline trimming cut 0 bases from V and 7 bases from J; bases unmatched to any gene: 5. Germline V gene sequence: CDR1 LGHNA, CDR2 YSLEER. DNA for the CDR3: TGCGCCAGCAGCCAAGATGGGGCAGGGGGTGGCTACACCTTC. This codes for CASSQDGAGGGYTF.

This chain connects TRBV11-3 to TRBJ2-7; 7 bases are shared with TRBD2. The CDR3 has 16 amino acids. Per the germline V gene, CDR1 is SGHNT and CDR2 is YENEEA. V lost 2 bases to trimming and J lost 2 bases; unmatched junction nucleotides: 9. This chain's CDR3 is CASSLLAGDLTYEQYF. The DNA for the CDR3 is TGTGCCAGCAGCTTACTGGCGGGGGACCTCACCTACGAGCAGTACTTC.

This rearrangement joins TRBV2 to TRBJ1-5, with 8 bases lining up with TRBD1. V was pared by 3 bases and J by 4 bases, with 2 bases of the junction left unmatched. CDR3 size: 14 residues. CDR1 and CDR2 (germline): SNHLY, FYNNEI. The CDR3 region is CASSEGQANQPQHF. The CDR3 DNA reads TGTGCCAGCAGTGAGGGACAGGCAAATCAGCCCCAGCATTTT.

In nucleotides, the CDR3 is TGTGCCAGCAGCGGGCCTCCGGGAGGGACCTATGGCTACACCTTC. This sequence encodes CASSGPPGGTYGYTF. J is TRBJ1-2 and V is TRBV5-6, with TRBD1 as a possible D gene (5 bases). V was pared by 4 bases and J by 4 bases, with 17 bases between. The CDR3 loop spans 15 amino acids. CDR1 and CDR2 (germline): SGHDT, YYEEEE.

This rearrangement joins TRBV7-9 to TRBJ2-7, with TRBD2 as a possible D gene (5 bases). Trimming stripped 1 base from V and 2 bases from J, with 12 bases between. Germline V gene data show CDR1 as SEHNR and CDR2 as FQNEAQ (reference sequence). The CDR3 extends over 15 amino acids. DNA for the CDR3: TGTGCCAGCAGCTTAGAACGGGGTGCCCCCTACGAGCAGTACTTC. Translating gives CASSLERGAPYEQYF.

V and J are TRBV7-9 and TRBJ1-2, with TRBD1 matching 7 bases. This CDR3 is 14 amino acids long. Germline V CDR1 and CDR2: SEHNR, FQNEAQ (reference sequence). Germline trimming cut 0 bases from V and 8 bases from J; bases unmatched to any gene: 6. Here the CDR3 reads CASSLALTGLGYTF. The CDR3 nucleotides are TGTGCCAGCAGCTTAGCTTTGACAGGGCTCGGCTACACCTTC.

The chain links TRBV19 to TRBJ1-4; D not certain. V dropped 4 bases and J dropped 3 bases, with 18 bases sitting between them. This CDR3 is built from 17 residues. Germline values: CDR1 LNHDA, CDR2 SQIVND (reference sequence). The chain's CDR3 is CASSTDREGSPNEKLFF. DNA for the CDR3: TGTGCCAGTAGTACCGACCGGGAGGGCAGTCCTAATGAAAAACTGTTTTTT.

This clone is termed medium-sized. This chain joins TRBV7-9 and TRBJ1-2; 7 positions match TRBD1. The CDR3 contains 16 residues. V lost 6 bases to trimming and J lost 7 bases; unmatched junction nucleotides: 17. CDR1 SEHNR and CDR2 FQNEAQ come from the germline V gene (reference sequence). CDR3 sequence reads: CASSRDLTGPASGYTF. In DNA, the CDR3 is TGTGCCAGCAGTCGGGATCTGACAGGGCCTGCTAGTGGCTACACCTTC.

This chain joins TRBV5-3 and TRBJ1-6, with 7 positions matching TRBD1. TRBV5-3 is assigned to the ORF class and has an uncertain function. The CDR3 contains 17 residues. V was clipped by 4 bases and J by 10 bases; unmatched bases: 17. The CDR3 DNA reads TGTGCCAGAAGCACCCCCAGACAGGGTCCTTATTGGTCACCCCTCCACTTT. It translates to CARSTPRQGPYWSPLHF.

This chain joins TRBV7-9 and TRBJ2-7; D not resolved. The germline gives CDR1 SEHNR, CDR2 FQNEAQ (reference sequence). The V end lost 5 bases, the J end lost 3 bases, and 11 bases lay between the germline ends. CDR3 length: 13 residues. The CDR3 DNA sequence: TGTGCCAGCAGCCTATCTATTTACTACGAGCAGTACTTC. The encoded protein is CASSLSIYYEQYF.

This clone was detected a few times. CDR3 protein: CASSLRRFTEAFF. DNA for the CDR3: TGCGCCAGCAGCCTACGTAGGTTCACTGAAGCTTTCTTT. The chain is built from TRBV4-1 and TRBJ1-1, with D uncertain. The germline V gene encodes CDR1 MGHRA and CDR2 YSYEKL. This CDR3 comprises 13 residues. Deletions cut 4 bases from V and 4 bases from J, with 10 bases between.

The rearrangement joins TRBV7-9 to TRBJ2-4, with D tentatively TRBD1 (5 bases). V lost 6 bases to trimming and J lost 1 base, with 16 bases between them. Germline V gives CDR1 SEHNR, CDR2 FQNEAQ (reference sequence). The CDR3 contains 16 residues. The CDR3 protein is CASSPPTELAKNIQYF. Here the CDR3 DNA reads TGTGCCAGCAGTCCTCCGACAGAACTGGCCAAAAACATTCAGTACTTC. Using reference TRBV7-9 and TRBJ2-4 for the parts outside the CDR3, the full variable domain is DTGVSQNPRHKITKRGQNVTFRCDPISEHNRLYWYRQTLGQGPEFLTYFQNEAQLEKSRLLSDRFSAERPKGSFSTLEIQRTEQGDSAMYLCASSPPTELAKNIQYFGAGTRLSVL.

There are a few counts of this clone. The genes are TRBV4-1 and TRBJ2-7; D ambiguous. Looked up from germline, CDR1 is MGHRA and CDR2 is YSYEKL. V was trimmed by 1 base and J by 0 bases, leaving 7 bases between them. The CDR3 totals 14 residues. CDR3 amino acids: CASSQVQSSYEQYF. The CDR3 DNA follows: TGCGCCAGCAGCCAAGTGCAGAGCTCCTACGAGCAGTACTTC.

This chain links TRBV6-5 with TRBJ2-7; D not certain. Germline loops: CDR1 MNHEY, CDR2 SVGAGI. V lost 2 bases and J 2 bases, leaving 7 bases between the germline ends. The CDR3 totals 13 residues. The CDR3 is CASSYTSTYEQYF. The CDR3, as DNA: TGTGCCAGCAGTTACACGTCCACCTACGAGCAGTACTTC.

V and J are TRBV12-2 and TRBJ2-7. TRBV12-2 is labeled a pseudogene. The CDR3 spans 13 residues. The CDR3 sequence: CASRLNRGLGGIF. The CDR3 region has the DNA TGTGCAAGTCGCCTCAATAGAGGACTGGGGGGCATCTTC.

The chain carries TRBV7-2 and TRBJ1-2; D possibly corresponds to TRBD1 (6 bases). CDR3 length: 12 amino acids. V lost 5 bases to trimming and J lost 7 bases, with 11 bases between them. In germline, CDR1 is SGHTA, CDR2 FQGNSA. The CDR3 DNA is TGTGCCAGCAGCAACTTGGACAGTGGCTACACCTTC. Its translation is CASSNLDSGYTF. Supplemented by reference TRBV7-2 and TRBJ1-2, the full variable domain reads GAGVSQSPSNKVTEKGKDVELRCDPISGHTALYWYRQSLGQGLEFLIYFQGNSAPDKSGLPSDRFSAERTGGSVSTLTIQRTQQEDSAVYLCASSNLDSGYTFGSGTRLTVV.

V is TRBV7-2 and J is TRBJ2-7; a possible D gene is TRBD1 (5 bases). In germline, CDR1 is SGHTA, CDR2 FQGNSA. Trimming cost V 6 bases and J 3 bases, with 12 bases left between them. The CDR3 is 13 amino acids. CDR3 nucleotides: TGTGCCAGCAGATGGGCAAGGGGCTACGAGCAGTACTTC. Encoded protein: CASRWARGYEQYF.

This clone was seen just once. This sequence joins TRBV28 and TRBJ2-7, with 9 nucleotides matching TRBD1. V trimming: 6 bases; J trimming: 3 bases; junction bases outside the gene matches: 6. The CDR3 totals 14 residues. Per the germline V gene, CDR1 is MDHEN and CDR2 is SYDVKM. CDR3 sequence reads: CASRSMTGGYEQYF. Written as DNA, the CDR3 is TGTGCCAGCAGATCTATGACAGGGGGCTACGAGCAGTACTTC.

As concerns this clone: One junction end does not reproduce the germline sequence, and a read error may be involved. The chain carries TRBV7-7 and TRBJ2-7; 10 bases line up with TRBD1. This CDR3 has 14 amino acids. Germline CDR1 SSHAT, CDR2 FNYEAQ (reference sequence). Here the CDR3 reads CASSTGQGLDEQYF. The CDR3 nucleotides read TGTGCTAGCAGCACGGGACAGGGGCTCGACGAGCAGTACTTC.

The CDR3 nucleotides read TGTGCCAGCCACACGGGGGGGGCCGCCTACAATGAGCAGTTCTTC. Protein: CASHTGGAAYNEQFF. The gene calls are TRBV28 and TRBJ2-1, with 8 bases that match TRBD2. Germline values: CDR1 MDHEN, CDR2 SYDVKM. The CDR3 totals 15 residues. V dropped 8 bases and J dropped 2; count of bases not matched to a gene: 8.

The chain's CDR3 is CASSYSRSRRQGYTF. CDR3 nucleotides: TGTGCCAGCAGTTACTCGAGAAGCAGAAGGCAGGGCTACACCTTC. The genes are TRBV6-6 and TRBJ1-2; no clear D. V lost 0 bases to trimming and J lost 8 bases, with 16 bases between them. CDR3 length: 15 amino acids. Germline V gene lookup returns CDR1 MNHNY and CDR2 SVGAGI (reference sequence).

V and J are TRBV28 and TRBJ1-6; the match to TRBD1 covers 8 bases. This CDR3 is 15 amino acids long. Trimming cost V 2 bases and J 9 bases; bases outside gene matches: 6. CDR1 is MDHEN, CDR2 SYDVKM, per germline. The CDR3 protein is CASSLPGGGSSPLHF. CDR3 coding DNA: TGTGCCAGCAGTTTACCAGGGGGCGGGAGTTCACCCCTCCACTTT.

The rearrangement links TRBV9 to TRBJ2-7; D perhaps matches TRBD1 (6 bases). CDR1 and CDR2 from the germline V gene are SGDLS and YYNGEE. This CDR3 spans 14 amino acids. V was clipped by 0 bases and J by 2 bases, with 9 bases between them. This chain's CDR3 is CASSVERDTYEQYF. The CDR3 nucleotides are TGTGCCAGCAGCGTAGAACGGGACACCTACGAGCAGTACTTC.

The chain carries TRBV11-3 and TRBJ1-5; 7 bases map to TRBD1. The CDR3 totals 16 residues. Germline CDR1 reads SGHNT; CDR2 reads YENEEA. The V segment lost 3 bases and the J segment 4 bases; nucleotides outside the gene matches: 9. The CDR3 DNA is TGTGCCAGCAGCTTGATCATAATGGGACAGAATCAGCCCCAGCATTTT. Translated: CASSLIIMGQNQPQHF.

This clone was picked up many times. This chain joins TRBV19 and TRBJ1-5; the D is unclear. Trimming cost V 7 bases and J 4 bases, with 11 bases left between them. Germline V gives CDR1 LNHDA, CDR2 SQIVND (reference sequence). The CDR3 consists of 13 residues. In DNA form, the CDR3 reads TGTGCCAGTAATCGGGGTGGGAATCAGCCCCAGCATTTT. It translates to CASNRGGNQPQHF.

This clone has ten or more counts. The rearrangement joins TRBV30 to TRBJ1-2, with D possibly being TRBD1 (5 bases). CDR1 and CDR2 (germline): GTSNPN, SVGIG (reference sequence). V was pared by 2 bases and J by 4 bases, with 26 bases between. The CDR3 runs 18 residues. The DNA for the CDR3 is TGTGCCTGGAGTATCGAAGGGGTCCTAAAGTGGGTCCCCTATGGCTACACCTTC. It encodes CAWSIEGVLKWVPYGYTF. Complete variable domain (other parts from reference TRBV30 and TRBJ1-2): SQTIHQWPATLVQPVGSPLSLECTVEGTSNPNLYWYRQAAGRGLQLLFYSVGIGQISSEVPQNLSASRPQDRQFILSSKKLLLSDSGFYLCAWSIEGVLKWVPYGYTFGSGTRLTVV.